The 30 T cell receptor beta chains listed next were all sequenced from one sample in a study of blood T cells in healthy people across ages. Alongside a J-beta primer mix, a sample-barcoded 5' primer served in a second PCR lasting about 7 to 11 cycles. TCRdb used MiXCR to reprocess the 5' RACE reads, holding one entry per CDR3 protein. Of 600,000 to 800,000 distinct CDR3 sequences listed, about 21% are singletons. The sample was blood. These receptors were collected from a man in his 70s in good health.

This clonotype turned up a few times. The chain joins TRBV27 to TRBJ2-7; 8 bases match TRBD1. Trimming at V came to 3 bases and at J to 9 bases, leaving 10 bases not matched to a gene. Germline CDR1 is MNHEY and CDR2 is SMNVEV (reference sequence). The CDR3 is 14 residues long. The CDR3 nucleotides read TGTGCCAGCAGTTTTGCAGGGGGCCCCTACTGGCAGTACTTC. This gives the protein CASSFAGGPYWQYF.

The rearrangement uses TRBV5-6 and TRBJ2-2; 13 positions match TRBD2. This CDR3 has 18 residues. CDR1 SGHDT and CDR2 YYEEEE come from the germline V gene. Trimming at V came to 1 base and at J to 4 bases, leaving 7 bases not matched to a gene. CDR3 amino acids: CASSLPGTSGTLTGELFF. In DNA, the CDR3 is TGTGCCAGCAGCTTGCCCGGGACTAGCGGGACGCTCACCGGGGAGCTGTTTTTT.

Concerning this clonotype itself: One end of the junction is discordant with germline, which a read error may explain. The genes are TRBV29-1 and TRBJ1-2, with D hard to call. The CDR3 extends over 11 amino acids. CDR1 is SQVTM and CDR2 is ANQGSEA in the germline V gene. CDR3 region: CSVAALYDYTF. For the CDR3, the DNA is TGCAGCGTTGCAGCCCTCTATGACTACACCTTC.

The CDR3 region is CASSLLRGRDTDTQYF. The CDR3 DNA reads as TGTGCCAGCAGTCTCCTCAGGGGCCGAGACACAGATACGCAGTATTTT. V is TRBV28 and J is TRBJ2-3; weak D call: TRBD1 (6 bases). Trimming removed 5 bases from V and 2 bases from J, with 17 bases in between. The CDR3 spans 16 residues. CDR1 is MDHEN and CDR2 is SYDVKM in the germline V gene.

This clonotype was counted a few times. CDR3 bases: TGCAGTGCCAAAGAGGGTTTCTACGAGCAGTACTTC. The encoded protein is CSAKEGFYEQYF. The V and J genes are TRBV20-1 and TRBJ2-7; weak D call: TRBD2 (5 bases). The CDR3 is 12 amino acids. V was clipped by 6 bases and J by 3 bases, with 12 bases between them. From germline, CDR1 is DFQATT and CDR2 SNEGSKA (reference sequence).

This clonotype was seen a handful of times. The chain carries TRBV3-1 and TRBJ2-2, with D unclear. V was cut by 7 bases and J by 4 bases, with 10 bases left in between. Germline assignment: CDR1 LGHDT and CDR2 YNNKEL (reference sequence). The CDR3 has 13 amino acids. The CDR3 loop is CASKEAPTGELFF. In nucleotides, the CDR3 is TGTGCCAGCAAAGAGGCACCCACCGGGGAGCTGTTTTTT.

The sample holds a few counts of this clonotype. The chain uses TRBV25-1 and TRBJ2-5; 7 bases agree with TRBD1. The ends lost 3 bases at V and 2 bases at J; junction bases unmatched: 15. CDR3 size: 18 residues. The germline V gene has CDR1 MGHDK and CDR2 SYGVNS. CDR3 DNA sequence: TGTGCCAGCAGTGATATAAGGGGAACCGGGACAGAGCAAGAGACCCAGTACTTC. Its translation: CASSDIRGTGTEQETQYF.

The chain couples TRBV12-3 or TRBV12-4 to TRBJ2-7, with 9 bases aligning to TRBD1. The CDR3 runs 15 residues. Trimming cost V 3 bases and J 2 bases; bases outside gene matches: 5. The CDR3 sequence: CASSFRTGVTYEQYF. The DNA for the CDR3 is TGTGCCAGCAGTTTTAGGACAGGGGTTACCTACGAGCAGTACTTC.

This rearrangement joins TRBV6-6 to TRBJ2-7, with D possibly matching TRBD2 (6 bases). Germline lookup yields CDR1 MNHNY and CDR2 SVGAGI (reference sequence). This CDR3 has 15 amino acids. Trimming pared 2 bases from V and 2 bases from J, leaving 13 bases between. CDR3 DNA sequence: TGTGCCAGCAGTTACACGGCGGGGTCCACCTACGAGCAGTACTTC. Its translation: CASSYTAGSTYEQYF.

CDR3 DNA: TGTGCCAGCAGCCAGAGGACGATTCCTTCGTATTTT. Translated, it gives CASSQRTIPSYF. The rearrangement links TRBV6-2 or TRBV6-3 to TRBJ2-3; D remains ambiguous. Trimming removed 6 bases at V and 14 bases at J, with 18 bases between. The CDR3 contains 12 residues. Germline V gene sequence: CDR1 MNHEY, CDR2 SVGEGT.

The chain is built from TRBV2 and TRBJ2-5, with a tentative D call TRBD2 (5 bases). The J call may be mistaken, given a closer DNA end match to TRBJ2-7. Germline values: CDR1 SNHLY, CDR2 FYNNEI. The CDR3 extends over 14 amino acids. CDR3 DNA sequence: TGTGCCAGCAGTGAGGGGAGATCCGCGACCGAGCAGTACTTC. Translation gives CASSEGRSATEQYF.

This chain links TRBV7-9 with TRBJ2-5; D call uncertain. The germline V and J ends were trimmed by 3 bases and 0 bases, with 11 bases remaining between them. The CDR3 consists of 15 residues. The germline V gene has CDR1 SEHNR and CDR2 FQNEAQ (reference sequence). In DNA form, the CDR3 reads TGTGCCAGCAGCTTGGGTTACGTATACCAAGAGACCCAGTACTTC. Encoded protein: CASSLGYVYQETQYF.

CDR3 protein: CASSLDHGETQYF. The CDR3 DNA follows: TGTGCCAGCAGCTTAGATCATGGGGAGACCCAGTACTTC. The V gene is TRBV11-2, the J gene TRBJ2-5; D remains ambiguous. CDR1 is SGHAT, CDR2 FQNNGV, per germline. CDR3 size: 13 residues. V was shortened by 0 bases and J by 5 bases, with 7 bases between the two germline ends.

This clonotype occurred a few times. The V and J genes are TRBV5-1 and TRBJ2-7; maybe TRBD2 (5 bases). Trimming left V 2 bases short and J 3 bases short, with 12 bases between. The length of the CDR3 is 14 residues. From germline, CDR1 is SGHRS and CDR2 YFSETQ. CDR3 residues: CASSLRRGYYEQYF. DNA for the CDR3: TGCGCCAGCAGCTTACGGAGAGGGTACTACGAGCAGTACTTC.

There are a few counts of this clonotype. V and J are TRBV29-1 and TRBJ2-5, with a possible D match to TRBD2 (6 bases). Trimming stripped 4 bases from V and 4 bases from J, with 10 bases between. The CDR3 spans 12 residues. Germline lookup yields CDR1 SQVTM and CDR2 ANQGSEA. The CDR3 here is CSVAEGRETQYF. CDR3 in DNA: TGCAGCGTTGCGGAGGGAAGAGAGACCCAGTACTTC. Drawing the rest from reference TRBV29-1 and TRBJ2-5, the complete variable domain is SAVISQKPSRDICQRGTSLTIQCQVDSQVTMMFWYRQQPGQSLTLIATANQGSEATYESGFVIDKFPISRPNLTFSTLTVSNMSPEDSSIYLCSVAEGRETQYFGPGTRLLVL.

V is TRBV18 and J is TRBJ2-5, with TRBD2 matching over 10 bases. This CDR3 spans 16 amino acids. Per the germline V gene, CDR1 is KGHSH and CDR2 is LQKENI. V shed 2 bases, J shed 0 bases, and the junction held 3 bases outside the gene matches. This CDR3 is CASSPTSGEYQETQYF. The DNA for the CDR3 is TGTGCCAGCTCACCAACTAGCGGGGAGTACCAAGAGACCCAGTACTTC.

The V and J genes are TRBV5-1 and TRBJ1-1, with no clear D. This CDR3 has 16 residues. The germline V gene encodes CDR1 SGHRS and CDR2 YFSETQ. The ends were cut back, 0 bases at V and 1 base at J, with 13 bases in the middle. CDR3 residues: CASSLGARSTNTEAFF. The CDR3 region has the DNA TGCGCCAGCAGCTTGGGCGCGAGGAGTACGAACACTGAAGCTTTCTTT.

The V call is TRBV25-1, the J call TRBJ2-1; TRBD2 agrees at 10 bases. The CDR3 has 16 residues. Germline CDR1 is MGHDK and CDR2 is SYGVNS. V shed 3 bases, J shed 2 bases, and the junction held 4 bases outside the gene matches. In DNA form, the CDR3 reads TGTGCCAGCAGTGATAACCTAGCGGGAGCCTACAATGAGCAGTTCTTC. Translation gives CASSDNLAGAYNEQFF.

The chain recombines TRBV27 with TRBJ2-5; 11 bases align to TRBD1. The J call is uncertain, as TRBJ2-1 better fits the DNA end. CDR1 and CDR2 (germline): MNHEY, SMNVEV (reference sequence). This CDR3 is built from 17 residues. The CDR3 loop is CASSLSAGTGGDGEQFF. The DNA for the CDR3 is TGTGCCAGCAGTTTATCAGCCGGGACAGGGGGTGATGGTGAGCAGTTCTTC.

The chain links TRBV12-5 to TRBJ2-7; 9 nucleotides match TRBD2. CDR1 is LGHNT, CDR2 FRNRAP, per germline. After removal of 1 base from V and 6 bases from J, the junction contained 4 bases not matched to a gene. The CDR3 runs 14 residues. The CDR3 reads CASGLEGLAPEQYF. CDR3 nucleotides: TGTGCTAGTGGTTTGGAGGGACTAGCTCCCGAGCAGTACTTC.

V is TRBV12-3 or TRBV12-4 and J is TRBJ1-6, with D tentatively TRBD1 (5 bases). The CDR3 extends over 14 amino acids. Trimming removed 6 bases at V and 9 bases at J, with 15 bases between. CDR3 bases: TGTGCCAGCAGGGTTGGGCAGGGTGGTTCACCCCTCCACTTT. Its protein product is CASRVGQGGSPLHF.

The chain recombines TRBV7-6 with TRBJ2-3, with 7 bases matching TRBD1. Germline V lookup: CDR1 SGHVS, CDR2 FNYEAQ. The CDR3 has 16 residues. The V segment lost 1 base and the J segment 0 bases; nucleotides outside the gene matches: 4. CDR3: CASSLEPGQSTDTQYF. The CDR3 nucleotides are TGTGCCAGCAGCTTAGAGCCGGGACAGAGCACAGATACGCAGTATTTT.

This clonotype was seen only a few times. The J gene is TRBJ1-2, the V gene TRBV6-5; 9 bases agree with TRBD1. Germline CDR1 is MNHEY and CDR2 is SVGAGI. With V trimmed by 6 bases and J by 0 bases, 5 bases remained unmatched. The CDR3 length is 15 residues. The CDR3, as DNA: TGTGCCAGCAGCAACGACAGGGGGGCTAACTATGGCTACACCTTC. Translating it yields CASSNDRGANYGYTF.

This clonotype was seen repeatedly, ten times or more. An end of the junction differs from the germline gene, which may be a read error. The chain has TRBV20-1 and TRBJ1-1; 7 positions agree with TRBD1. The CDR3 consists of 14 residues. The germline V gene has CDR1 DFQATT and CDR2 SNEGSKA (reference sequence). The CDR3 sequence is CSARTGTMKTEAFF. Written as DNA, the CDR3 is TGCAGTGCTAGGACAGGGACCATGAAGACTGAAGCTTTCTTT.

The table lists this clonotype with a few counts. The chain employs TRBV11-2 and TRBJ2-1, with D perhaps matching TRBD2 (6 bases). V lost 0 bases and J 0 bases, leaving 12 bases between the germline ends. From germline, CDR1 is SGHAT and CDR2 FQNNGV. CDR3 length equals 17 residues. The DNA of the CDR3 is TGTGCCAGCAGCTTAGATCGGTTAGCGGTCTCCTACAATGAGCAGTTCTTC. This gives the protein CASSLDRLAVSYNEQFF.

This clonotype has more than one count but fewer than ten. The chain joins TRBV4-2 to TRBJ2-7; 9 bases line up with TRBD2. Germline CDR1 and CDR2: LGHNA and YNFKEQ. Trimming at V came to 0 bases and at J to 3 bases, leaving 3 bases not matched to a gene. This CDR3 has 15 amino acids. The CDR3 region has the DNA TGTGCCAGCAGCCAAGAGTTGCGGGAGGGCTACGAGCAGTACTTC. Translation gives CASSQELREGYEQYF.

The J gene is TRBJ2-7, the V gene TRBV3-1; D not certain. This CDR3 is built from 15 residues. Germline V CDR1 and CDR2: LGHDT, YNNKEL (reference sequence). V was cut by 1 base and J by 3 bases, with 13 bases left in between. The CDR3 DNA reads TGTGCCAGCAGCCAAGCCACGCTCTCTATCTACGAGCAGTACTTC. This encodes CASSQATLSIYEQYF.

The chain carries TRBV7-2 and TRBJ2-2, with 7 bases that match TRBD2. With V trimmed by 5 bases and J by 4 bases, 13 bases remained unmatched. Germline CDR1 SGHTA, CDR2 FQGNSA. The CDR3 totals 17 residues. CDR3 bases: TGTGCCAGCAGCACCGGGGCTAGCGGAACTATCACCGGGGAGCTGTTTTTT. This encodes CASSTGASGTITGELFF.

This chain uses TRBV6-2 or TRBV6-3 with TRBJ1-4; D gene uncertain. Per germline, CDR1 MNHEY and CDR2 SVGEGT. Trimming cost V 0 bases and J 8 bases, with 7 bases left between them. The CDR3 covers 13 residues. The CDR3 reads CASSYSFPEKLFF. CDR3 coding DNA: TGTGCCAGCAGTTACTCGTTCCCGGAAAAACTGTTTTTT.

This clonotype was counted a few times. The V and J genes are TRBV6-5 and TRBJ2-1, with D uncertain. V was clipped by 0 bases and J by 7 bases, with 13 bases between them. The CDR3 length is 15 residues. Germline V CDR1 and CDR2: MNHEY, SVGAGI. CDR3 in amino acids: CASSYSNPGRNEQFF. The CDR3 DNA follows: TGTGCCAGCAGTTACTCGAATCCTGGGCGTAATGAGCAGTTCTTC.